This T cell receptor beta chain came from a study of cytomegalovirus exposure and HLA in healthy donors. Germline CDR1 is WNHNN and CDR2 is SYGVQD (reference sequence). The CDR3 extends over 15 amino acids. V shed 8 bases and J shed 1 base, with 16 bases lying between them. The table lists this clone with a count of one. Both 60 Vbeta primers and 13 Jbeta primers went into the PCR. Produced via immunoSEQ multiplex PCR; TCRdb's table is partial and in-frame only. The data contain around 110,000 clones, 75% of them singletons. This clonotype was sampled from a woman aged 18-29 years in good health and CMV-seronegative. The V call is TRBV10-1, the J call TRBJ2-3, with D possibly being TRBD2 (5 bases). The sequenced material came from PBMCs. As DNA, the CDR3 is TGCGCCAGCCCTCCAAAGCGGCCTCGCACAGATACGCAGTATTTT. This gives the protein CASPPKRPRTDTQYF.